This T cell receptor (beta chain) was identified during a study of CD8 T cells in ankylosing spondylitis. TCRdb passed the 5' RACE reads through MiXCR, listing each CDR3 protein once. The table includes roughly 150,000 distinct CDR3 sequences, about 32% detected once. The ends lost 4 bases at V and 9 bases at J; junction bases unmatched: 14. Germline assignment: CDR1 SQVTM and CDR2 ANQGSEA. The CDR3 is made up of 15 amino acids. Sequenced input: synovial fluid, either unsorted or a sorted T cell fraction (not recorded which). This TCR was sampled from a male donor with ankylosing spondylitis. V gene TRBV29-1 combines with J gene TRBJ2-1, with 8 bases identical to TRBD1. The CDR3: CSVASSDRAKGEQFF. DNA for the CDR3: TGCAGCGTTGCCTCCTCGGACAGGGCCAAGGGTGAGCAGTTCTTC.